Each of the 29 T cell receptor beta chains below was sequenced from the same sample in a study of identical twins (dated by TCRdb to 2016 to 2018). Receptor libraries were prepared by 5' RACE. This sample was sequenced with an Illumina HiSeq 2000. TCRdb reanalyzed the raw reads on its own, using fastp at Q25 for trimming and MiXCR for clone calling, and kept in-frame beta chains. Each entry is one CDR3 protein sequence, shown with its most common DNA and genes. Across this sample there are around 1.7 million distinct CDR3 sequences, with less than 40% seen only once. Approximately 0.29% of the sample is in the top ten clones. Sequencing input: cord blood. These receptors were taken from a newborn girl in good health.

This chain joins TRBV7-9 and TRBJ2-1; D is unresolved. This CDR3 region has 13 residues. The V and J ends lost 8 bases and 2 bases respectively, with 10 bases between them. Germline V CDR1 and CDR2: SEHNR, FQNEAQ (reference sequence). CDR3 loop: CASGVPAYNEQFF. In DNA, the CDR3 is TGTGCCAGCGGGGTGCCTGCCTACAATGAGCAGTTCTTC.

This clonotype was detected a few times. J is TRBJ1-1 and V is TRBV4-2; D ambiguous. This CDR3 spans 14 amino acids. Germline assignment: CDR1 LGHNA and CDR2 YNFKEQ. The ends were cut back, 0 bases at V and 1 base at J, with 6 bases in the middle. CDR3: CASSQDHRNTEAFF. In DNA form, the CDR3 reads TGTGCCAGCAGCCAAGATCACAGGAACACTGAAGCTTTCTTT.

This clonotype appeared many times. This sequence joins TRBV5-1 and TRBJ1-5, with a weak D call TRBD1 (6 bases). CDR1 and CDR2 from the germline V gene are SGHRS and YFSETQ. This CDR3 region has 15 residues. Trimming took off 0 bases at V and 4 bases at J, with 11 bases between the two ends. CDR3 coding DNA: TGCGCCAGCAGCTTGGGTCCGGGACAAAATCAGCCCCAGCATTTT. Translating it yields CASSLGPGQNQPQHF.

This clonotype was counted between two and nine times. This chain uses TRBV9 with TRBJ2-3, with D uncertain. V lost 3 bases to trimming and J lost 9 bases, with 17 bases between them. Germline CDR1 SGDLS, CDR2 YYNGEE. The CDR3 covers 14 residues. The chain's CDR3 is CASSAYDGAMTQYF. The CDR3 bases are TGTGCCAGCAGCGCCTACGATGGAGCTATGACGCAGTATTTT.

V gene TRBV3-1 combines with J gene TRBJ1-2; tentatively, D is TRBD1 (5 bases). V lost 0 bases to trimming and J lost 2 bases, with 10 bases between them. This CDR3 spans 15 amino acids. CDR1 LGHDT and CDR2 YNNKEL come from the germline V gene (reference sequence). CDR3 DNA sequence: TGTGCCAGCAGCCAAGATCGGTCAGGGAACTATGGCTACACCTTC. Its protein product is CASSQDRSGNYGYTF. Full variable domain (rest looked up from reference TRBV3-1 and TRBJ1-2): DTAVSQTPKYLVTQMGNDKSIKCEQNLGHDTMYWYKQDSKKFLKIMFSYNNKELIINETVPNRFSPKSPDKAHLNLHINSLELGDSAVYFCASSQDRSGNYGYTFGSGTRLTVV.

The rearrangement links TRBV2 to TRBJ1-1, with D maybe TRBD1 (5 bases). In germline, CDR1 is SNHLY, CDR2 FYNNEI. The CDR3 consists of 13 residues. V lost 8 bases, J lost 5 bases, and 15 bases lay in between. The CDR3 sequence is CASGVRGDTEAFF. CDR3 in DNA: TGTGCCAGCGGGGTCCGGGGGGATACTGAAGCTTTCTTT. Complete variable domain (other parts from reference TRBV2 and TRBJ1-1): EPEVTQTPSHQVTQMGQEVILRCVPISNHLYFYWYRQILGQKVEFLVSFYNNEISEKSEIFDDQFSVERPDGSNFTLKIRSTKLEDSAMYFCASGVRGDTEAFFGQGTRLTVV.

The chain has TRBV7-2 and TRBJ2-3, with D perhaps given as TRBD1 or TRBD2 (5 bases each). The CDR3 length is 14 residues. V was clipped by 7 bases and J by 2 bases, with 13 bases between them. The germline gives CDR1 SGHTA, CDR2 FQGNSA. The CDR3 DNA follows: TGTGCCAGCATCCAGGGACGGGCCACAGATACGCAGTATTTT. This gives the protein CASIQGRATDTQYF.

CDR3 sequence: CSASTGTNTGELFF. In DNA, the CDR3 is TGCAGTGCTAGTACCGGGACGAACACCGGGGAGCTGTTTTTT. This chain joins TRBV20-1 and TRBJ2-2; maybe TRBD2 (5 bases). In germline, CDR1 is DFQATT, CDR2 SNEGSKA (reference sequence). The V gene lost 3 bases and the J gene lost 0 bases, with 8 bases spanning the gap. The CDR3 runs to 14 residues.

The CDR3 nucleotides read TGTGCCAGCCCTAGCGGGGGGGCCTCAACTCAAGAGACCCAGTACTTC. This gives the protein CASPSGGASTQETQYF. V and J are TRBV6-1 and TRBJ2-5, with 12 positions matching TRBD2. Germline assignment: CDR1 MNHNS and CDR2 SASEGT. After removal of 8 bases from V and 2 bases from J, the junction contained 9 bases not matched to a gene. CDR3 size: 16 residues.

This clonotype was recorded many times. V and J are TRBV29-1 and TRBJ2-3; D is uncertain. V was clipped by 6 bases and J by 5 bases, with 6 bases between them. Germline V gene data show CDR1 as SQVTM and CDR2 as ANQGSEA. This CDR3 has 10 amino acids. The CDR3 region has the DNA TGCAGCGTCCTAGTAGATACGCAGTATTTT. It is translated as CSVLVDTQYF.

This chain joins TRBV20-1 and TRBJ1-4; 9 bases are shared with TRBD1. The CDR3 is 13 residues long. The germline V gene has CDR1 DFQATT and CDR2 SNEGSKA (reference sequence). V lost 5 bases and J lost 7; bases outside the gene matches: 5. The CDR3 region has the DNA TGCAGTGCTGTACAGGGGGCGGGTGAAAAACTGTTTTTT. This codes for CSAVQGAGEKLFF.

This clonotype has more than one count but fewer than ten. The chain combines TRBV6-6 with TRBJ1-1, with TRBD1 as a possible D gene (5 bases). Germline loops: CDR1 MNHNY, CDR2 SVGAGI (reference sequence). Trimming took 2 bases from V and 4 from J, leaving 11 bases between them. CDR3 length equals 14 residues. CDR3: CASSYEGSGTEAFF. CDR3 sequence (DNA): TGTGCCAGCAGTTACGAGGGGTCGGGCACTGAAGCTTTCTTT.

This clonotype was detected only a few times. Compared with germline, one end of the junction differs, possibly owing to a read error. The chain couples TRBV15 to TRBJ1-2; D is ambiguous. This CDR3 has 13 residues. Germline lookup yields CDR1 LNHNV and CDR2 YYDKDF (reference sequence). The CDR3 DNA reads TGTGCCGCCAGCACCTTGGAGTACTATGGCTACACCTTC. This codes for CAASTLEYYGYTF.

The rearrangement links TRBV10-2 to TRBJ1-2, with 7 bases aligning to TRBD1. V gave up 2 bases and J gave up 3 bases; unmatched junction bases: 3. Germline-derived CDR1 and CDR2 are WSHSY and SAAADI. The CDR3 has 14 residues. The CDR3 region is CASSEKGQYYGYTF. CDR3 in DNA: TGCGCCAGCAGTGAGAAGGGACAGTACTATGGCTACACCTTC.

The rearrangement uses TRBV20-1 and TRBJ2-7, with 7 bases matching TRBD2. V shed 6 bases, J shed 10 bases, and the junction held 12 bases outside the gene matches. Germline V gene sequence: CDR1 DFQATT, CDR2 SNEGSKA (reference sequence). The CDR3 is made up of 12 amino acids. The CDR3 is CSAADSPAGQYF. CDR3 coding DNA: TGCAGTGCAGCCGACAGCCCAGCGGGACAGTACTTC.

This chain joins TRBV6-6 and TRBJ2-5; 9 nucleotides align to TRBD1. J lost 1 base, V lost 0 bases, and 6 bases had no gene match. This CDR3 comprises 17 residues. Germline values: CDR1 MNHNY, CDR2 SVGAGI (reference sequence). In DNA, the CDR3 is TGTGCCAGCAGTTACTCTCGTAGACAGGGGGGCCAAGAGACCCAGTACTTC. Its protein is CASSYSRRQGGQETQYF.

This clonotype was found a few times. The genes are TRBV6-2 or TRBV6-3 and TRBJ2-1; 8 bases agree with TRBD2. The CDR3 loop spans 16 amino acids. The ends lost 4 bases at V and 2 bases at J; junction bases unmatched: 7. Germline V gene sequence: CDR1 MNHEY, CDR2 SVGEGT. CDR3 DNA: TGTGCCAGCAGTTCCGCTAGCGGGTTTGCCTACAATGAGCAGTTCTTC. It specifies CASSSASGFAYNEQFF.

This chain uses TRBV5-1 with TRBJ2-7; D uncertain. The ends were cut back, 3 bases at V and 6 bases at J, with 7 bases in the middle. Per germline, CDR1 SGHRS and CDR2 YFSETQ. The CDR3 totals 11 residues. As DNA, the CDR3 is TGCGCCAGCAGCTCAGCCTGCGAGCAGTACTTC. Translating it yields CASSSACEQYF.

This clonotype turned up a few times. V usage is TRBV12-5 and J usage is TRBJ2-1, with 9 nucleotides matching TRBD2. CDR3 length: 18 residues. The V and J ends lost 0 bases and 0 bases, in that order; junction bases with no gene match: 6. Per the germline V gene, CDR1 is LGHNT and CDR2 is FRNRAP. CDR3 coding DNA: TGTGCTAGTGGTTTGGTGTTAGCGGGGGTCGGCTCCTACAATGAGCAGTTCTTC. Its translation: CASGLVLAGVGSYNEQFF.

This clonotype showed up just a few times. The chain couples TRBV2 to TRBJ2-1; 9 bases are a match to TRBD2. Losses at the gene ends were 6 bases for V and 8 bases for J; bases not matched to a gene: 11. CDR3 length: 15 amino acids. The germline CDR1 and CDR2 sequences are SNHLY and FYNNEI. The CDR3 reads CASRILAGRLDEQFF. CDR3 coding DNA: TGTGCCAGCAGGATCCTAGCGGGGCGGTTGGATGAGCAGTTCTTC.

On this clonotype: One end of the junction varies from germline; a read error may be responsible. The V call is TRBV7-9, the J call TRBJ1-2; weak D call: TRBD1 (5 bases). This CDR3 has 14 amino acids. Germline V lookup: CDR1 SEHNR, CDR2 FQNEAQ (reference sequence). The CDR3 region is CGSSLGQRNYGYTF. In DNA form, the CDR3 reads TGTGGCAGCAGCTTAGGACAACGTAACTATGGCTACACCTTC.

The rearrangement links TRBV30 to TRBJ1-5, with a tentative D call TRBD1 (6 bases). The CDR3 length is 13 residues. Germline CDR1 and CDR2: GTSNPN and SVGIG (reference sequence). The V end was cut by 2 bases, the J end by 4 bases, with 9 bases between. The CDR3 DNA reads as TGTGCCTGGAGTCGACAGGAAAATCAGCCCCAGCATTTT. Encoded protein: CAWSRQENQPQHF.

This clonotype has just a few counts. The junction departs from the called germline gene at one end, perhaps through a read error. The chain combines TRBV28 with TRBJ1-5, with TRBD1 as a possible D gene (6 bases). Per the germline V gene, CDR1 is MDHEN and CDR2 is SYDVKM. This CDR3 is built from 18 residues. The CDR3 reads CANSFSPRGLRGNQPQHF. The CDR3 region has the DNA TGTGCCAACAGTTTTTCTCCCCGGGGGCTTCGGGGCAATCAGCCCCAGCATTTT. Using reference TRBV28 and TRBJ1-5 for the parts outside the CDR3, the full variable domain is DVKVTQSSRYLVKRTGEKVFLECVQDMDHENMFWYRQDPGLGLRLIYFSYDVKMKEKGDIPEGYSVSREKKERFSLILESASTNQTSMYLCANSFSPRGLRGNQPQHFGDGTRLSIL.

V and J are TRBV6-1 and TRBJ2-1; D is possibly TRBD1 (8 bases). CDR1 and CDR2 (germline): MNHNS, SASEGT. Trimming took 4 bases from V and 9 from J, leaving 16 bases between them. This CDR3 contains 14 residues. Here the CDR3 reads CASSVTGGALEQFF. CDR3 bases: TGTGCCAGCAGTGTTACAGGGGGGGCCCTTGAGCAGTTCTTC.

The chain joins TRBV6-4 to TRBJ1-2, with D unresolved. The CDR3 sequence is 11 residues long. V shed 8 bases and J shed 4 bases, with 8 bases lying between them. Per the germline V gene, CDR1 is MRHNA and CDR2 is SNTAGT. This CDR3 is CASSNTYGYTF. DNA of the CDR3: TGTGCCAGCTCCAACACCTATGGCTACACCTTC.

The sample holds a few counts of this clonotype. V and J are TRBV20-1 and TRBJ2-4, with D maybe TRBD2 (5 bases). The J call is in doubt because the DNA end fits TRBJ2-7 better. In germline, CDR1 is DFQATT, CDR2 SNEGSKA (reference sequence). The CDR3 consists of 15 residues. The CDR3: CSARDRFGVIYEQYF. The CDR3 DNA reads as TGCAGTGCTAGAGATCGGTTCGGGGTGATCTACGAGCAGTACTTC.

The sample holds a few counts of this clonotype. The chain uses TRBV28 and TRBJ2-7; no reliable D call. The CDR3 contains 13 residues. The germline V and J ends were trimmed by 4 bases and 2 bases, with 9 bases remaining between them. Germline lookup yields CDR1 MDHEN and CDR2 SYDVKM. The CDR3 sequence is CASSSWPPYEQYF. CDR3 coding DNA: TGTGCCAGCAGTTCCTGGCCTCCCTACGAGCAGTACTTC.

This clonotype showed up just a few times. The CDR3 region is CASTAYTFGDTEAFF. The CDR3 DNA reads as TGTGCCAGCACTGCTTACACGTTCGGGGACACTGAAGCTTTCTTT. The J gene is TRBJ1-1, the V gene TRBV12-3 or TRBV12-4; D is undetermined. There are 15 residues in the CDR3. Between the trimmed V and J ends, which lost 7 bases and 3 bases, there was a span of 18 bases.

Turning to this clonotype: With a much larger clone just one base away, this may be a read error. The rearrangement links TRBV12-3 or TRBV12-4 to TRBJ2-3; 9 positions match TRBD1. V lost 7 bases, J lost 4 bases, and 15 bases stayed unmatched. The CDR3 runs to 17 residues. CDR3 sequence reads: CASIFRWDRALPDTQYF. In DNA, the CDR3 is TGTGCCAGCATTTTTCGCTGGGACAGGGCGTTGCCAGATACGCAGTATTTT.